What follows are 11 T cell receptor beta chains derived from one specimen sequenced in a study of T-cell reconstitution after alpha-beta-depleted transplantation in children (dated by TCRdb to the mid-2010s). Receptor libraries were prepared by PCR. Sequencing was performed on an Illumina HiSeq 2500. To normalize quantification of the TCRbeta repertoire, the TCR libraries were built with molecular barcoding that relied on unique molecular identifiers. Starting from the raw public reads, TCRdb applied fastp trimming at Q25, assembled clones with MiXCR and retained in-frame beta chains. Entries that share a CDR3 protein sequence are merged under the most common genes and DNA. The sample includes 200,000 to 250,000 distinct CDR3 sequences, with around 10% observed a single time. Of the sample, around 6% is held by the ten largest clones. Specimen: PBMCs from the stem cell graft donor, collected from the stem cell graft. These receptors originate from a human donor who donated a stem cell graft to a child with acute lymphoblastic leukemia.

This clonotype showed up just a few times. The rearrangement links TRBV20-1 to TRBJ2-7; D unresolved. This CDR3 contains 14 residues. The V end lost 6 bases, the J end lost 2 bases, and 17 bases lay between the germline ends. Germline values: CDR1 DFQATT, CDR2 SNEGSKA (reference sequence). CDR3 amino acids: CSARRQLGTYEQYF. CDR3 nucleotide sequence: TGCAGTGCCCGCAGGCAGTTGGGGACCTACGAGCAGTACTTC.

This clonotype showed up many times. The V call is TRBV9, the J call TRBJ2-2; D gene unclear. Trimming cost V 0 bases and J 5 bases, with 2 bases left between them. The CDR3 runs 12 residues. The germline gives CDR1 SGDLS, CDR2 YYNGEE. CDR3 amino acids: CASSVATGELFF. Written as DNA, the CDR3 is TGTGCCAGCAGCGTAGCGACCGGGGAGCTGTTTTTT. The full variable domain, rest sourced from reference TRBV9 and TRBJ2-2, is DSGVTQTPKHLITATGQRVTLRCSPRSGDLSVYWYQQSLDQGLQFLIQYYNGEERAKGNILERFSAQQFPDLHSELNLSSLELGDSALYFCASSVATGELFFGEGSRLTVL.

The CDR3 protein is CATREGNTEAFF. DNA of the CDR3: TGTGCCACCAGGGAGGGGAACACTGAAGCTTTCTTT. The chain has TRBV27 and TRBJ1-1, with D maybe TRBD1 (5 bases). In germline, CDR1 is MNHEY, CDR2 SMNVEV (reference sequence). The CDR3 is made up of 12 amino acids. Deletions cut 10 bases from V and 1 base from J, with 10 bases between.

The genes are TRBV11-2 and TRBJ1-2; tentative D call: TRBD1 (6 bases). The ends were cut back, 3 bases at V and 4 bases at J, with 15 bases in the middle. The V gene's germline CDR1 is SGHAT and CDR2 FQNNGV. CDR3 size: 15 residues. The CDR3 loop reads CASSLQYRAIYGYTF. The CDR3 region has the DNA TGTGCCAGCAGCTTGCAGTACAGGGCAATCTATGGCTACACCTTC.

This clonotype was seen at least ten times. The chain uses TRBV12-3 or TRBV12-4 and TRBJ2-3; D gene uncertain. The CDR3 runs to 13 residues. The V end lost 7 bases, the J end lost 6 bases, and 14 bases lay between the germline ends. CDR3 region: CASTLNLGDTQYF. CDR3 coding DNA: TGTGCCAGCACCCTAAATCTCGGGGATACGCAGTATTTT.

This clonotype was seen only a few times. In DNA, the CDR3 is TGTGCCAGCACCACAACGGCCCGCGGGGGTTATGAAAAACTGTTTTTT. It encodes CASTTTARGGYEKLFF. This chain uses TRBV12-3 or TRBV12-4 with TRBJ1-4; D perhaps matches TRBD1 (5 bases). The CDR3 spans 16 residues. The V and J ends lost 7 bases and 6 bases respectively, with 21 bases between them.

DNA of the CDR3: TGTGCCAGCAGCTGGAGCGGGGGTCAAGAGACCCAGTACTTC. Translating it yields CASSWSGGQETQYF. The chain recombines TRBV5-6 with TRBJ2-5, with 8 nucleotides matching TRBD2. Trimming cost V 3 bases and J 2 bases; bases outside gene matches: 3. The CDR3 is 14 residues long. Germline lookup yields CDR1 SGHDT and CDR2 YYEEEE.

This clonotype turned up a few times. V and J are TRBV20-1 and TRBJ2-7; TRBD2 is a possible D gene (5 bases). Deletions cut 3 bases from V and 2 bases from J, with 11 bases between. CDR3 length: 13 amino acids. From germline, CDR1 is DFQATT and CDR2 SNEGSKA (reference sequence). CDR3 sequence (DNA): TGCAGTGCTAGTTCGAGGGCGGCCTACGAGCAGTACTTC. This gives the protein CSASSRAAYEQYF.

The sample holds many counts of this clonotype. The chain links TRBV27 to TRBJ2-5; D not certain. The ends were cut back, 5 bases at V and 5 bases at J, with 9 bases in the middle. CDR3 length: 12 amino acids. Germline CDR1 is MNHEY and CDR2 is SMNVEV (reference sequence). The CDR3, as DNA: TGTGCCAGCAGTACCAAATTCGAGACCCAGTACTTC. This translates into CASSTKFETQYF.

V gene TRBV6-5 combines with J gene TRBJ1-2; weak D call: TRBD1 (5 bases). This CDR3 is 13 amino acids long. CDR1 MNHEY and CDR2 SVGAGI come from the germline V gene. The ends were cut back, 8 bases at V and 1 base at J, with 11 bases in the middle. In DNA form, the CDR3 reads TGTGCCAGCTTGGGGCATAATAACTATGGCTACACCTTC. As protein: CASLGHNNYGYTF.

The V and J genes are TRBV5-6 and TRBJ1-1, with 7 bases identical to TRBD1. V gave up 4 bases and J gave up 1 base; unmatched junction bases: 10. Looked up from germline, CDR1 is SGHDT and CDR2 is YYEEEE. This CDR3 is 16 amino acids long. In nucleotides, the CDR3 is TGTGCCAGCAGCCCCTCGCTGGGACAGAAGAACACTGAAGCTTTCTTT. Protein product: CASSPSLGQKNTEAFF.